This T cell receptor beta chain was sequenced during a study of T cells after yellow fever vaccination. In making TCR cDNA, 5'RACE template switching added a universal primer site and UMIs to it. TCRdb re-derived calls from the 5' RACE reads in MiXCR, one entry per CDR3 protein. The repertoire consists of 250,000 to 400,000 distinct CDR3 sequences, with approximately 4% occurring once and the leading ten covering 20% to 25%. Findings and limits, study-wide: Faster peaking, at day 5 versus 15, marked a secondary response that was weaker. The booster response re-showed most primary clones: around 97% CD4, more than 80% CD8.

Concerning this clonotype itself: Its antigen is as yet unknown.

V was pared by 2 bases and J by 2 bases, with 11 bases between. CDR1 LGHDT and CDR2 YNNKEL come from the germline V gene (reference sequence). The CDR3 spans 15 residues. This TCR derives from a man younger than 30 who received the YFV17D yellow fever vaccine. This rearrangement joins TRBV3-1 to TRBJ2-3, with D possibly matching TRBD2 (6 bases). Here the sequenced sample was PBMCs, taken 5 days after the yellow fever booster vaccination. The CDR3 DNA follows: TGTGCCAGCAGCCAACACGGAGGGGACACAGATACGCAGTATTTT. Protein sequence: CASSQHGGDTDTQYF.